This T cell receptor (beta chain) derives from a study of blood T cells in healthy people across ages. General study results and limits: Diversity was higher, and naive CD4+ cells more numerous, in long-lived donors than in aged donors.

Comments on this clonotype: What it binds is unknown.

Sample-barcoded 5' priming and a J-beta primer mix drove a second PCR of roughly 7 to 11 cycles. Every cDNA was tagged by a template-switch adaptor with 12 random nucleotides. TCRdb fed the 5' RACE reads into MiXCR, producing one record per CDR3 protein. The top ten hold roughly 23% of the sample, which has over 1,500,000 distinct CDR3 sequences, roughly two fifths seen once. This CDR3 spans 13 amino acids. V was clipped by 8 bases and J by 6 bases, with 16 bases between them. CDR1 MNHEY and CDR2 SVGEGT come from the germline V gene. The chain combines TRBV6-2 or TRBV6-3 with TRBJ1-2, with D possibly matching TRBD1 (5 bases). Sequenced: blood. The source of this sequence is a human donor in good health. The CDR3 loop reads CASAPQTGDGYTF. For the CDR3, the DNA is TGTGCCAGCGCACCCCAAACGGGGGATGGCTACACCTTC.